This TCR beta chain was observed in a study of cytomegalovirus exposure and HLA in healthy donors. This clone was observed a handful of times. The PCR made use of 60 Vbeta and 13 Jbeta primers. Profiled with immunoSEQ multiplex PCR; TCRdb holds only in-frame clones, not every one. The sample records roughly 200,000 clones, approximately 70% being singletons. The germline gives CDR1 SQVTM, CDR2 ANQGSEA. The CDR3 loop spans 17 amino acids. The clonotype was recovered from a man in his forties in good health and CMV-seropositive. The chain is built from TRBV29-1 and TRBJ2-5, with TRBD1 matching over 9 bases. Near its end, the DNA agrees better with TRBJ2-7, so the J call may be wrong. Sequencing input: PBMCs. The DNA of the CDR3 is TGCAGCCCCTCCCGGACAGGGGTGCCGAAGTTTCGCTACGAGCAGTACTTC. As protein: CSPSRTGVPKFRYEQYF.